These 14 T cell receptor beta chains came from one sample sequenced in a study of cytomegalovirus exposure and HLA in healthy donors. Only in-frame clones appear in the TCRdb table, and some are missing; sequencing was by immunoSEQ multiplex PCR. The sample carries 120,000 or so clones, roughly nine tenths recorded once. Sequencing was carried out using PBMCs. The source of these receptors is a woman between 18 and 30 years old in good health and CMV-seronegative.

The V call is TRBV19, the J call TRBJ1-2, with D possibly being TRBD1 (6 bases). CDR1 is LNHDA, CDR2 SQIVND, per germline (reference sequence). V lost 5 bases and J 7 bases, leaving 17 bases between the germline ends. The CDR3 totals 14 residues. CDR3 in amino acids: CASSPTTGARGYTF. Written as DNA, the CDR3 is TGTGCCAGTAGTCCGACGACAGGCGCCCGTGGCTACACCTTC.

Of note for this clone: This specimen includes other DNA sequences encoding the same CDR3. This CDR3 is CASSGVEGWGLFF. The CDR3 DNA sequence: TGTGCCAGCAGTGGTGTGGAGGGGTGGGGTTTGTTTTTT. V and J are TRBV6-1 and TRBJ1-4; possible D gene TRBD1, 5 bases. The CDR3 spans 13 residues. Germline V lookup: CDR1 MNHNS, CDR2 SASEGT. The germline V and J ends were trimmed by 4 bases and 15 bases, with 18 bases remaining between them.

This clone was recorded only once. The rearrangement uses TRBV29-1 and TRBJ1-2; perhaps TRBD1 as D (5 bases). This CDR3 is built from 13 residues. Germline assignment: CDR1 SQVTM and CDR2 ANQGSEA. Trimming removed 6 bases from V and 4 bases from J, with 15 bases in between. CDR3 bases: TGCAGCGTACTGGGGCAGGGCACCTATGGCTACACCTTC. It yields the protein CSVLGQGTYGYTF. Using reference TRBV29-1 and TRBJ1-2 for the parts outside the CDR3, the full variable domain is SAVISQKPSRDICQRGTSLTIQCQVDSQVTMMFWYRQQPGQSLTLIATANQGSEATYESGFVIDKFPISRPNLTFSTLTVSNMSPEDSSIYLCSVLGQGTYGYTFGSGTRLTVV.

The table lists this clone with a count of one. The J gene is TRBJ1-4, the V gene TRBV18, with 7 bases identical to TRBD1. V trimming: 6 bases; J trimming: 7 bases; junction bases outside the gene matches: 8. Germline V gene lookup returns CDR1 KGHSH and CDR2 LQKENI. The CDR3 loop spans 14 amino acids. CDR3 in DNA: TGTGCCAGCTCTAGGACAGGACTGGCTGAAAAACTGTTTTTT. It yields the protein CASSRTGLAEKLFF.

The genes are TRBV4-1 and TRBJ2-1, with D perhaps matching TRBD2 (6 bases). Germline assignment: CDR1 MGHRA and CDR2 YSYEKL. The length of the CDR3 is 19 residues. V was pared by 3 bases and J by 6 bases, with 27 bases between. The CDR3 loop reads CASSQLKMEGLRVRNEQFF. The CDR3 DNA reads as TGCGCCAGCAGCCAGCTCAAGATGGAGGGCCTCCGTGTCCGCAATGAGCAGTTCTTC.

The V and J genes are TRBV12-5 and TRBJ1-1, with D possibly being TRBD1 (6 bases). CDR3 length: 17 amino acids. With 0 bases removed from V and 5 bases from J, the gap between germline ends came to 19 bases. Germline CDR1 is LGHNT and CDR2 is FRNRAP. The CDR3 is CASGLVLPRQVRTEAFF. The DNA of the CDR3 is TGTGCTAGTGGTTTGGTACTCCCCCGACAGGTAAGGACTGAAGCTTTCTTT.

This chain links TRBV10-1 with TRBJ2-3; 7 nucleotides line up with TRBD2. The CDR3 consists of 16 residues. Germline CDR1 reads WNHNN; CDR2 reads SYGVQD (reference sequence). Trimming took 7 bases from V and 1 from J; bases not matched to a gene: 11. CDR3 DNA sequence: TGCGCCAGCACCAAAGGTGCGGGAGCCGGCACAGATACGCAGTATTTT. Protein: CASTKGAGAGTDTQYF.

The chain couples TRBV5-8 to TRBJ1-3; 8 nucleotides agree with TRBD1. The V gene's germline CDR1 is SGHTS and CDR2 YDEGEE. V dropped 3 bases and J dropped 3; count of bases not matched to a gene: 5. The CDR3 runs to 15 residues. CDR3 nucleotides: TGTGCCAGCAGCTCGCAGGGGGCGAGTGGAAACACCATATATTTT. Its translation: CASSSQGASGNTIYF.

The rearrangement uses TRBV7-9 and TRBJ1-2; 8 bases agree with TRBD1. Trimming took 5 bases from V and 5 from J; bases not matched to a gene: 4. Germline-derived CDR1 and CDR2 are SEHNR and FQNEAQ (reference sequence). The CDR3 runs 13 residues. In DNA, the CDR3 is TGTGCCAGCAGCCCGGGACAGGCTTATGGCTACACCTTC. Translating gives CASSPGQAYGYTF.

The rearrangement uses TRBV11-2 and TRBJ2-5; D is possibly TRBD1 (6 bases). This CDR3 has 14 amino acids. Trimming shortened V by 5 bases and J by 4 bases, and 14 bases separated the two germline ends. Germline assignment: CDR1 SGHAT and CDR2 FQNNGV. CDR3: CASSPLTGIETQYF. CDR3 coding DNA: TGTGCCAGCAGCCCATTGACAGGAATAGAGACCCAGTACTTC.

The chain links TRBV21-1 to TRBJ2-7; TRBD2, the D gene given by the table, was not confirmed from the DNA. TRBV21-1 is a documented pseudogene. The CDR3 runs 16 residues. This CDR3 reads CASSKVGGESSYEQYF. CDR3 DNA sequence: TGTGCCAGCAGCAAAGTAGGCGGGGAGAGCTCCTACGAGCAGTACTTC.

The chain links TRBV19 to TRBJ2-1; 10 nucleotides align to TRBD2. The CDR3 totals 14 residues. V was pared by 8 bases and J by 0 bases, with 1 base of the junction left unmatched. The germline V gene has CDR1 LNHDA and CDR2 SQIVND (reference sequence). CDR3 coding DNA: TGTGCCAGTGGACTAGCGGACTCCTACAATGAGCAGTTCTTC. Encoded protein: CASGLADSYNEQFF.

For the CDR3, the DNA is TGTGCCAGCAGCCCGGGAGGACTAGCGGGCTACAATGAGCAGTTCTTC. It yields the protein CASSPGGLAGYNEQFF. The genes are TRBV11-1 and TRBJ2-1; 11 nucleotides line up with TRBD2. The CDR3 spans 16 residues. Germline V gene lookup returns CDR1 SGHAT and CDR2 FQDESV (reference sequence). Losses at the gene ends were 5 bases for V and 3 bases for J; bases not matched to a gene: 6.

The V and J genes are TRBV7-3 and TRBJ1-1; D may be TRBD1 (5 bases). V dropped 5 bases and J dropped 1 base, with 20 bases sitting between them. The CDR3 spans 17 residues. Germline V lookup: CDR1 SGHTA, CDR2 FQGTGA. The CDR3 region has the DNA TGTGCCAGCAGCCCCCAGCCCGGGGGGGGTAGGAACACTGAAGCTTTCTTT. Its protein is CASSPQPGGGRNTEAFF.